A single count supports the clone carrying this TCR beta chain. Antigen: not known. The germline V gene encodes CDR1 SEHNR and CDR2 FQNEAQ (reference sequence). Trimming cost V 3 bases and J 7 bases, with 13 bases left between them. The CDR3 totals 14 residues. This table comes from immunoSEQ multiplex PCR, and its TCRdb copy is limited to in-frame clones, with some not included. The data show some 170,000 clones, 85% to 95% seen once. It was second doses at about 4 or about 12 weeks that were pooled. The sample comes from a study of T cell responses to AZD1222 COVID-19 vaccine. Study findings and constraints: Baseline seropositives among AZD1222 recipients totaled only five or six.

The clonotype originates from an adult who received the AZD1222 COVID-19 vaccine. The sample was peripheral blood, taken 28 days after the second AZD1222 dose. This sequence joins TRBV7-9 and TRBJ2-1; no reliable D call. The CDR3 region is CASSFSTLSNEQFF. CDR3 sequence (DNA): TGTGCCAGCAGCTTTTCGACCCTTTCTAATGAGCAGTTCTTC.